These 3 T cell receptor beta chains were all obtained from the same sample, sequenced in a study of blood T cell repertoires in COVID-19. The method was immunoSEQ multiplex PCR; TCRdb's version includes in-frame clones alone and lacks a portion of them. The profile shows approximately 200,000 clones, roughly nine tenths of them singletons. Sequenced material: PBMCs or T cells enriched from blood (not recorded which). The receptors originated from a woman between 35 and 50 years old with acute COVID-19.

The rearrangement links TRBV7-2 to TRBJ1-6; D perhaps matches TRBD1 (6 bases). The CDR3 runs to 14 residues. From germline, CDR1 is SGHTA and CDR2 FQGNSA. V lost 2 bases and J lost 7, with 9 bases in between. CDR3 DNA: TGTGCCAGCAGCTTACGGGACACAAATTCACCCCTCCACTTT. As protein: CASSLRDTNSPLHF.

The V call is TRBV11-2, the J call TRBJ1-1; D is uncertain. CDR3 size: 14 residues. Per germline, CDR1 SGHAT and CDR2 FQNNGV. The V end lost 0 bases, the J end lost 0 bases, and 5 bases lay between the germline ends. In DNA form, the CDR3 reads TGTGCCAGCAGCTTAGACCTAATGAACACTGAAGCTTTCTTT. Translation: CASSLDLMNTEAFF.

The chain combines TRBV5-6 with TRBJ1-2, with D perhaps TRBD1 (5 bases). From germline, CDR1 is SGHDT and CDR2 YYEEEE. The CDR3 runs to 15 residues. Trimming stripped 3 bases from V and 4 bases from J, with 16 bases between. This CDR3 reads CASSSRRGSGYGYTF. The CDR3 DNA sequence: TGTGCCAGCAGCTCTAGACGGGGGTCCGGCTATGGCTACACCTTC.